The 9 T cell receptor beta chains listed next were all sequenced from one sample in a study of glioma-infiltrating T cells. The iRepertoire nested amplicon-rescue multiplex PCR amplified TCR alpha and beta CDR3s from RNA. TCRdb re-called the multiplex PCR reads with MiXCR, one entry per CDR3 protein. In the table there are around 350,000 distinct CDR3 sequences, about 40% of which are singletons. Material for sequencing was glioma tissue, nonneoplastic brain tissue, or PBMCs (not recorded which). The origin of the receptors is a human donor with low-grade glioma or glioblastoma, undergoing nonglioma brain surgery, or in good health (not recorded which).

The chain carries TRBV3-1 and TRBJ2-2; maybe TRBD2 (6 bases). This CDR3 is 16 amino acids long. CDR1 is LGHDT, CDR2 YNNKEL, per germline (reference sequence). V gave up 2 bases and J gave up 3 bases, with 13 bases separating them. CDR3: CASSQRRWRDTGELFF. CDR3 DNA sequence: TGTGCCAGCAGCCAACGTCGATGGAGGGACACCGGGGAGCTGTTTTTT. Combining the CDR3 with reference TRBV3-1 and TRBJ2-2 gives the whole variable domain DTAVSQTPKYLVTQMGNDKSIKCEQNLGHDTMYWYKQDSKKFLKIMFSYNNKELIINETVPNRFSPKSPDKAHLNLHINSLELGDSAVYFCASSQRRWRDTGELFFGEGSRLTVL.

This clonotype was picked up a small number of times. The chain couples TRBV20-1 to TRBJ2-7; perhaps TRBD2 as D (5 bases). Germline V gene lookup returns CDR1 DFQATT and CDR2 SNEGSKA (reference sequence). The CDR3 loop spans 13 amino acids. V lost 2 bases to trimming and J lost 2 bases, with 10 bases between them. The CDR3 DNA is TGCAGTGCTAGAATGAGCGGTACCTACGAGCAGTACTTC. Protein product: CSARMSGTYEQYF.

This clonotype was counted only a few times. The J gene is TRBJ2-3, the V gene TRBV28; D is unclear. Germline V lookup: CDR1 MDHEN, CDR2 SYDVKM. This CDR3 is built from 14 residues. V lost 4 bases to trimming and J lost 6 bases, with 14 bases between them. The CDR3 region has the DNA TGTGCCAGCAGTTCCGGACCGGTGAGGGATACGCAGTATTTT. It encodes CASSSGPVRDTQYF. The full variable domain, with the rest looked up from reference TRBV28 and TRBJ2-3, is DVKVTQSSRYLVKRTGEKVFLECVQDMDHENMFWYRQDPGLGLRLIYFSYDVKMKEKGDIPEGYSVSREKKERFSLILESASTNQTSMYLCASSSGPVRDTQYFGPGTRLTVL.

As for this clonotype: This may come from a read error, since a much larger clone is one base off. The CDR3 is CASVTGDHGYTF. The CDR3 nucleotides read TGTGCCAGCGTCACAGGGGACCATGGCTACACCTTC. The chain couples TRBV28 to TRBJ1-2, with TRBD1 matching 7 bases. Germline values: CDR1 MDHEN, CDR2 SYDVKM. CDR3 length equals 12 residues. V dropped 8 bases and J dropped 6; count of bases not matched to a gene: 6.

Of note for this clonotype: Sequence at one end of the junction differs from germline and may be a read error. This chain joins TRBV19 and TRBJ1-1; D call uncertain. The CDR3 extends over 11 amino acids. Germline V lookup: CDR1 LNHDA, CDR2 SQIVND (reference sequence). CDR3 sequence reads: CGARGTTGAFF. CDR3 DNA sequence: TGTGGCGCCCGGGGTACCACTGGAGCTTTCTTT.

The chain recombines TRBV27 with TRBJ2-5, with 9 bases that match TRBD1. The germline V gene has CDR1 MNHEY and CDR2 SMNVEV (reference sequence). The CDR3 covers 15 residues. The J segment lost 2 bases and the V segment lost 5 bases, leaving 6 bases of the junction unmatched. The CDR3, as DNA: TGTGCCAGCAGTATTTTCGGACAGGGGCAAGAGACCCAGTACTTC. It specifies CASSIFGQGQETQYF.

This chain connects TRBV4-1 to TRBJ2-3, with 7 bases fitting TRBD2. The CDR3 contains 17 residues. Looked up from germline, CDR1 is MGHRA and CDR2 is YSYEKL. The V segment lost 1 base and the J segment 0 bases; nucleotides outside the gene matches: 7. In DNA, the CDR3 is TGCGCCAGCAGCCAAGTGTTTTTAGCGGGTAGCACAGATACGCAGTATTTT. This encodes CASSQVFLAGSTDTQYF.

Remarks on this clonotype: Germline and junction disagree at one end, which may indicate a read error. The CDR3 reads CTSSPLRGNYNEQFF. The CDR3 DNA reads as TGTACCAGCAGCCCTCTCCGGGGTAACTACAATGAGCAGTTCTTC. This chain links TRBV7-9 with TRBJ2-1, with D possibly being TRBD2 (5 bases). The CDR3 totals 15 residues. CDR1 is SEHNR, CDR2 FQNEAQ, per germline (reference sequence).

The genes are TRBV7-9 and TRBJ2-3, with D possibly matching TRBD1 (5 bases). The germline gives CDR1 SEHNR, CDR2 FQNEAQ (reference sequence). Trimming took off 6 bases at V and 6 bases at J, with 19 bases between the two ends. The CDR3 has 15 residues. CDR3 bases: TGTGCCAGCAGTCCAATGGGGCTGCCAGGGGATACGCAGTATTTT. Protein product: CASSPMGLPGDTQYF.